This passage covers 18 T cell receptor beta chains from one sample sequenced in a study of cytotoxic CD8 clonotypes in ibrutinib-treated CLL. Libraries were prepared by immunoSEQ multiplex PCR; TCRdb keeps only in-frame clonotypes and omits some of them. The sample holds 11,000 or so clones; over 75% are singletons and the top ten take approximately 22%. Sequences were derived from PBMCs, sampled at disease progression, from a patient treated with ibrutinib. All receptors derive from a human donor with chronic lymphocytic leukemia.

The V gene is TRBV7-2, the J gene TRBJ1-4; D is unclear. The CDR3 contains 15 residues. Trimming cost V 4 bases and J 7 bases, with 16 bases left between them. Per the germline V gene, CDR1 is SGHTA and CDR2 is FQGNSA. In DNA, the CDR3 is TGTGCCAGCAGCTACCCGGGAGGTGGCGGTGAAAAACTGTTTTTT. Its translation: CASSYPGGGGEKLFF.

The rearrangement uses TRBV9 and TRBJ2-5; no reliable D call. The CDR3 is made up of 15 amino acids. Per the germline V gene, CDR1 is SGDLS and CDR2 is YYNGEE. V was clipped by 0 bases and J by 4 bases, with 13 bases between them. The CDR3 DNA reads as TGTGCCAGCAGCGTAGATGGGGATACGGGAGAGACCCAGTACTTC. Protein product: CASSVDGDTGETQYF.

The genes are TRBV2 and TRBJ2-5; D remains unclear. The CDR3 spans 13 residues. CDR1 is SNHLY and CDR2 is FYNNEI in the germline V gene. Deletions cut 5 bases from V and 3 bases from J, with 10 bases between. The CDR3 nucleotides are TGTGCCAGCAGTTCTTACAACGAAGAGACCCAGTACTTC. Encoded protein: CASSSYNEETQYF.

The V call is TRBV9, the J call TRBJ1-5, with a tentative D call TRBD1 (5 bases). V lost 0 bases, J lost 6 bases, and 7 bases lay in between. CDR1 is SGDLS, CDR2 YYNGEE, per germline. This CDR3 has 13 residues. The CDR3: CASSVDQGQPQHF. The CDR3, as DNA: TGTGCCAGCAGCGTAGATCAGGGTCAGCCCCAGCATTTT.

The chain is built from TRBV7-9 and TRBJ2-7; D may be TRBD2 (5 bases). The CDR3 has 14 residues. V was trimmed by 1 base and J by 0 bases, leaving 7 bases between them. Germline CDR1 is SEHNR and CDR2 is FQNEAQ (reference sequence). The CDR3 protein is CASSLVGSSYEQYF. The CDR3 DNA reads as TGTGCCAGCAGCTTAGTGGGGAGCTCCTACGAGCAGTACTTC.

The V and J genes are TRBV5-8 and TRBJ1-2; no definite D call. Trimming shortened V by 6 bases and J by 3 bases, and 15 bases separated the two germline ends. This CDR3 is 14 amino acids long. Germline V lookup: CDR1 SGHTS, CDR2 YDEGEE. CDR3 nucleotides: TGTGCCAGCACCCCTCTCCGAGGACACTATGGCTACACCTTC. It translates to CASTPLRGHYGYTF.

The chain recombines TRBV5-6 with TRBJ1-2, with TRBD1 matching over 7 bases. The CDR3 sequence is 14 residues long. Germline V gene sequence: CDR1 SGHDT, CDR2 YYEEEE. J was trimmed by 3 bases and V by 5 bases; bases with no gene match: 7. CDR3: CASRTGTVDYGYTF. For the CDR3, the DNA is TGTGCCAGCAGAACCGGGACAGTAGACTATGGCTACACCTTC.

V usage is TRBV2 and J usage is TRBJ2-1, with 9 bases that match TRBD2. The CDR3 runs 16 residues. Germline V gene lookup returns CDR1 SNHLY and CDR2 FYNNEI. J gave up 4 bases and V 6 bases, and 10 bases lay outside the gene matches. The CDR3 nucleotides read TGTGCCAGCAGGAGACTAGCGGAGAGGGTTTACAATGAGCAGTTCTTC. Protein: CASRRLAERVYNEQFF.

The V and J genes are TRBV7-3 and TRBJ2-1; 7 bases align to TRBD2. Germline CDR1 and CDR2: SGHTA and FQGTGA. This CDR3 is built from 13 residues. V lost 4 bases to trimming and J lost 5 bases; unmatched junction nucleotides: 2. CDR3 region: CASSSGTNNEQFF. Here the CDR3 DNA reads TGTGCCAGCAGCTCCGGGACTAACAATGAGCAGTTCTTC.

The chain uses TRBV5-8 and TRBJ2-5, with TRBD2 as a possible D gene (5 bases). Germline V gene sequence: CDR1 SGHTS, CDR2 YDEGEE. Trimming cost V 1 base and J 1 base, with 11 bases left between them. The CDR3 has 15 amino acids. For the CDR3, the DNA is TGTGCCAGCAGCTTGTTGCGCGGGTCCCAAGAGACCCAGTACTTC. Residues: CASSLLRGSQETQYF.

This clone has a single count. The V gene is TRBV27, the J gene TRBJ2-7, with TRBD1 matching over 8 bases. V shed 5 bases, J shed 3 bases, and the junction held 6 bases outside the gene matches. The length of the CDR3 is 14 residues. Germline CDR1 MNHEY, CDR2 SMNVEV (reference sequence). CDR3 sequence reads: CASSTRTGNYEQYF. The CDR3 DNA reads TGTGCCAGCAGTACAAGGACAGGGAACTACGAGCAGTACTTC.

CDR3 residues: CASSPRTSGRAGNEQFF. The CDR3 region has the DNA TGTGCCAGCAGCCCCCGGACTAGCGGGAGGGCGGGCAATGAGCAGTTCTTC. The chain is built from TRBV9 and TRBJ2-1, with 15 bases lining up with TRBD2. CDR3 size: 17 residues. Germline lookup yields CDR1 SGDLS and CDR2 YYNGEE. J lost 6 bases, V lost 4 bases, and 8 bases had no gene match.

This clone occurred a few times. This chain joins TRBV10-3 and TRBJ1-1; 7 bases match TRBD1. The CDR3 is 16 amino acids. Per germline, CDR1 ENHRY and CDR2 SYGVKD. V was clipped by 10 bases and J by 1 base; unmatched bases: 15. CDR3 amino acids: CATKIRQGETNTEAFF. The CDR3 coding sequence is TGTGCCACCAAAATTCGACAGGGCGAAACGAACACTGAAGCTTTCTTT.

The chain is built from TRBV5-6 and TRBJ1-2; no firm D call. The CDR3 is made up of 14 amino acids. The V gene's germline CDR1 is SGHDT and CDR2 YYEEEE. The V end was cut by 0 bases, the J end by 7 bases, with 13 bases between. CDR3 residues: CASSLEVSRGGYTF. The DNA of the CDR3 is TGTGCCAGCAGCTTGGAGGTCAGTCGAGGTGGCTACACCTTC.

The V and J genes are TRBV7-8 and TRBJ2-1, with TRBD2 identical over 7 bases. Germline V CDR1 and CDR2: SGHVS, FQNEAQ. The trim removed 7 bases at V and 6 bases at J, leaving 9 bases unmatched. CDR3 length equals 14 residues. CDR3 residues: CASMEGRASNEQFF. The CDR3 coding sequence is TGTGCCAGCATGGAGGGGAGGGCGAGCAATGAGCAGTTCTTC.

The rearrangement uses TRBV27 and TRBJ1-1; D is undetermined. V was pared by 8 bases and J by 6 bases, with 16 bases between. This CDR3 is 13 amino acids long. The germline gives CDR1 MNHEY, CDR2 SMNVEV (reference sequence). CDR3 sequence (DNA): TGTGCCAGCGTCTCCTTTTTTGATTCTGAAGCTTTCTTT. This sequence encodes CASVSFFDSEAFF.

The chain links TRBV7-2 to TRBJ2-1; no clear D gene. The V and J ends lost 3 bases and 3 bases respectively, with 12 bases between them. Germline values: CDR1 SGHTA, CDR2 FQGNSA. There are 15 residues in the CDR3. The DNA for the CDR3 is TGTGCCAGCAGCTTTGTTGAATCGGACTACAATGAGCAGTTCTTC. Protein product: CASSFVESDYNEQFF.

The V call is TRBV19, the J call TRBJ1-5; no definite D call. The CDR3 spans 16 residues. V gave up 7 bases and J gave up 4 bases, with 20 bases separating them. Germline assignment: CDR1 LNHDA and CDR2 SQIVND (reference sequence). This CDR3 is CASTPMLPISNQPQHF. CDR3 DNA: TGTGCCAGTACTCCGATGTTGCCCATTTCTAATCAGCCCCAGCATTTT.